Below, one T cell receptor (beta chain) is given with its context. This clone was recorded a few times. The antigen it recognizes is unknown. Base qualities were left out, and no much larger clone turns up one base away. The source of the sample is a study of T cell responses to AZD1222 COVID-19 vaccine (dated by TCRdb to the early 2020s). In terms of the full investigation: Because spike-specific TCR depth and breadth did not differ between the two schedules, AZD1222 recipients who got a second dose at roughly 4 weeks were pooled with those who got a second dose at roughly 12 weeks. A total of more than 230 trial participants underwent TCR sequencing, of whom 207 received two doses of AZD1222 and some 26 received two doses of the MenACWY control vaccine. Enrollment into the trials was organized by age into subgroups of 18-55, 56-69 and 70-plus years, and those subgroups contained 148, 28 and 57 TCR-sequenced participants, respectively.

The CDR3 regions of human TCRbeta chains were analyzed by immunosequencing. The paper's data handling went like this. TCRs in the repertoires were matched against a reference library of SARS-CoV-2-specific TCRs that had been generated with the MIRA antigen-specificity platform. Breadth was defined as the fraction of unique TCRs that were SARS-CoV-2-associated. Depth was defined as the fraction of total T cells that were SARS-CoV-2-associated. Using the MIRA data, every spike-specific TCR was mapped to the spike region that the TCR reacted to and assigned to either a CD4 or a CD8 class. Log10-transformed breadth and depth values were compared by one-way ANOVA with Sidak's multiple comparisons tests. Sourced from immuneACCESS, this table was stored by TCRdb with only in-frame sequences that have V and J called. A share of the clones is absent; for the studies checked, an unresolved V gene accounts for under half, and the remainder has no known explanation. V and J calls and clone size come straight from that table; D and trimming were deduced from the DNA. A total of about 150,000 clones appear in this sample, 90% of them only once. More than 1.3% of the sample is held by the ten biggest clonotypes.

Inclusive of the bounding cysteine and phenylalanine, the CDR3 is 14 residues long. The CDR3 DNA has 42 bases and is translated from base 1. V lost 0 bases and J lost 1 base; the stretch between them is 7 bases long. Via the germline V gene (reference sequence), CDR1 is GTSNPN and CDR2 SVGIG. The intended sense of this specimen's time point label: baseline before first vaccination. Samples from vaccinated people were obtained from the UK trials COV001 and COV002, which included a single-blind randomized controlled phase 2/3 trial of AZD1222 (ChAdOx1 nCoV-19) in healthy adults. For TCRbeta chain sequencing, PBMC samples were collected from trial participants at day 0 and at day 28 after the second dose. Broad study findings and their caveats: The whole spike protein was spanned by vaccine-associated CD4 TCRs, and dominant responses were seen in regions 160-218 and 743-854. Because no day 14 peak-response samples were available, repertoires were characterized only after the peak T cell response. Participants were mostly white British, with more females than males. The authors suggested clonal diversity may have been underestimated. In the small 56-69-year group, the increase in depth fell short of significance, most likely because of low power. Conclusions about previously exposed vaccinees are limited because only six or seven AZD1222 recipients were SARS-CoV-2 seropositive at baseline. Nearly half of unique spike-specific TCRs reportedly recognized epitopes outside regions mutated in the B.1.351 and B.1.1.7 variants. A significant rise in spike-specific TCR breadth and depth was observed after two AZD1222 doses relative to day 0 and relative to MenACWY recipients.

The sequencing here drew on peripheral blood, taken on day 0 of AZD1222 vaccination. This TCR was recovered from an adult in good health. The chain employs TRBV30 and TRBJ2-4; no confident D gene assignment can be made. The DNA is as follows: TGTGCCTGGAGTGTATCTGGGGCCAAAAACATTCAGTACTTC. It encodes CAWSVSGAKNIQYF. The CDR3 plus the reference TRBV30 and TRBJ2-4 genes for the other parts give the full variable domain: SQTIHQWPATLVQPVGSPLSLECTVEGTSNPNLYWYRQAAGRGLQLLFYSVGIGQISSEVPQNLSASRPQDRQFILSSKKLLLSDSGFYLCAWSVSGAKNIQYFGAGTRLSVL.